This TCR beta chain was recovered during a study of early T cells in non-severe SARS-CoV-2 infection. The wider study: It was bulk RNA from unsorted whole blood that was sequenced, and the chains were unpaired. The study's findings and limits: VDJdb-based annotation leaned toward anti-spike CD8 responses and missed private and CD4 specificities.

Individual cDNA molecules received unique molecular identifiers. TCRdb fed the 5' RACE reads into MiXCR, producing one record per CDR3 protein. The sample includes 63,000 or so distinct CDR3 sequences, 10% to 15% of them seen just once. This CDR3 contains 14 residues. Concerning this clonotype: Its antigen is unidentified. One end of the junction fails to match germline, which may point to a read error.

Specimen: whole blood. The rearrangement links TRBV12-3 or TRBV12-4 to TRBJ2-7; D not resolved. The clonotype originates from an adult who was a healthcare worker with PCR-confirmed SARS-CoV-2 infection or an uninfected control (not recorded which). CDR3 bases: TGTGCCAGCAGTTTTCGTGGAAGCTCCTACGAGAAGTACTTC. Its protein product is CASSFRGSSYEKYF.